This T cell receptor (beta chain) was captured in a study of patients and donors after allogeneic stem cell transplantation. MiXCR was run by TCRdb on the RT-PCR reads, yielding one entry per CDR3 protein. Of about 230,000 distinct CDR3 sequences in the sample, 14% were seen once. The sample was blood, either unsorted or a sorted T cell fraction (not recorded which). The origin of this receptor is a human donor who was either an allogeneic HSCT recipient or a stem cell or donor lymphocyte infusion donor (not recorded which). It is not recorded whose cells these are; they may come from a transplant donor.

The DNA of the CDR3 is TGCGCCAGCAGCCCAAGGACCCGGACCGGTGAGCAGTTCTTC. Protein product: CASSPRTRTGEQFF. The V and J genes are TRBV5-1 and TRBJ2-1; D call uncertain. The germline V and J ends were trimmed by 4 bases and 9 bases, with 17 bases remaining between them. CDR1 is SGHRS, CDR2 YFSETQ, per germline. The CDR3 covers 14 residues.